Described below is a single T cell receptor beta chain sequence and its context. These data originate in a study of beta chain features in type 1 diabetes. Expressed TCRB transcripts were sequenced, since all the RNA that had been isolated was reverse transcribed. Sequencing was performed with immunoSEQ multiplex PCR; in TCRdb, only in-frame clones are kept and a portion is missing. The table includes 250,000 to 350,000 clones, 11% to 15% detected once. The CDR3 is 14 amino acids. The V segment lost 8 bases and the J segment 7 bases; nucleotides outside the gene matches: 10. Germline assignment: CDR1 MNHNY and CDR2 SVGAGI (reference sequence).

The receptor comes from a man aged 30 to 45 in good health. Sequenced: central memory CD4+ T cells from blood. The rearrangement uses TRBV6-6 and TRBJ1-5, with 8 bases identical to TRBD1. CDR3 in amino acids: CASLALTGDQPQHF. The CDR3, as DNA: TGTGCCAGCCTAGCCCTGACAGGGGACCAGCCCCAGCATTTT.